This T cell receptor (beta chain) was documented in a study of blood T cell repertoires in COVID-19. Trimming took 6 bases from V and 3 from J, leaving 12 bases between them. This CDR3 region has 14 residues. Germline V lookup: CDR1 MNHEY, CDR2 SVGAGI. Clones were sequenced by immunoSEQ multiplex PCR, and TCRdb holds only the in-frame ones, with some missing. The repertoire holds some 180,000 clones, with approximately 86% as singletons. This clone was found once. Sequenced: PBMCs or T cells enriched from blood (not recorded which). This TCR was sampled from a woman between 55 and 75 years old with acute COVID-19. V is TRBV6-5 and J is TRBJ1-5; D might be TRBD1 (5 bases). The CDR3 DNA sequence: TGTGCCAGCAGCCAGGGAGGCCTCAATCAGCCCCAGCATTTT. Residues: CASSQGGLNQPQHF.